This T cell receptor (beta chain) was recovered during a study of tumor and adjacent non-tumor tissue in lung cancer. TCRbeta libraries were built with three rounds of nested PCR, modified from ARM-PCR. TCRdb independently ran MiXCR on the multiplex PCR reads; one entry per CDR3 protein. The profile shows 90,000 to 130,000 distinct CDR3 sequences, approximately 84% of them singletons. No cell sorting was done before RNA was extracted from the tissue. The receptor's source is a man in his 70s with non-small cell lung cancer. Input material: lung tumor tissue.

The CDR3 loop is CASSLGSPQYNEQFF. The CDR3 bases are TGTGCCAGCAGCCTAGGATCCCCTCAATATAATGAGCAGTTCTTC. This sequence joins TRBV4-2 and TRBJ2-1; no clear D gene. The CDR3 loop spans 15 amino acids. Germline assignment: CDR1 LGHNA and CDR2 YNFKEQ. Trimming removed 4 bases from V and 7 bases from J, with 17 bases in between.